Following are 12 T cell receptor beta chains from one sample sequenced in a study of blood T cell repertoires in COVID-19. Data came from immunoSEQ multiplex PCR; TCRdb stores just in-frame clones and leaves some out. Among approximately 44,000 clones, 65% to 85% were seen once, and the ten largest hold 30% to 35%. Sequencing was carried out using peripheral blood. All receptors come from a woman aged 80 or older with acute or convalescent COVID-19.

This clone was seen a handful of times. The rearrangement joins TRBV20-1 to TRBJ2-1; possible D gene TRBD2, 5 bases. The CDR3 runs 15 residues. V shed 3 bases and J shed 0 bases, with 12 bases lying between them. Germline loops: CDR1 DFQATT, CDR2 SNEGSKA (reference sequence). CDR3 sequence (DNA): TGCAGTGCTAGTGGACTGCTCAGCTCCTACAATGAGCAGTTCTTC. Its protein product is CSASGLLSSYNEQFF.

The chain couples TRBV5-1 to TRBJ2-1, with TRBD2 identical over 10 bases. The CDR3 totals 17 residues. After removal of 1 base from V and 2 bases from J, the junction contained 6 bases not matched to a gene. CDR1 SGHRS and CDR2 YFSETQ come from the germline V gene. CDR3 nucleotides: TGCGCCAGCAGCTTGACCGGGACTAGCGACACCTACAATGAGCAGTTCTTC. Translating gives CASSLTGTSDTYNEQFF.

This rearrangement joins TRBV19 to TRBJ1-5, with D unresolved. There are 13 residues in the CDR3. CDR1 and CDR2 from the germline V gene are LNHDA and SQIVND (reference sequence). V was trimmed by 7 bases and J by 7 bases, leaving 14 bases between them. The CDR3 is CASTSQSWQPQHF. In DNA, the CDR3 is TGTGCCAGTACCTCACAGAGTTGGCAGCCCCAGCATTTT.

CDR3 region: CASTAGQGTSPLHF. The CDR3 bases are TGTGCCAGCACCGCAGGACAGGGTACTTCACCCCTCCACTTT. J is TRBJ1-6 and V is TRBV2, with 8 positions matching TRBD1. Looked up from germline, CDR1 is SNHLY and CDR2 is FYNNEI. J was trimmed by 9 bases and V by 7 bases; bases with no gene match: 8. This CDR3 has 14 amino acids. Based on the CDR3 plus reference TRBV2 and TRBJ1-6, the full variable domain is EPEVTQTPSHQVTQMGQEVILRCVPISNHLYFYWYRQILGQKVEFLVSFYNNEISEKSEIFDDQFSVERPDGSNFTLKIRSTKLEDSAMYFCASTAGQGTSPLHFGNGTRLTVT.

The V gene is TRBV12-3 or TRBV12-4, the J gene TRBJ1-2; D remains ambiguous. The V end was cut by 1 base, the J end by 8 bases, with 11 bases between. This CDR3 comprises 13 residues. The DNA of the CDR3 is TGTGCCAGCAGTTTAGGCGGCGCGGTGGGCTACACCTTC. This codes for CASSLGGAVGYTF.

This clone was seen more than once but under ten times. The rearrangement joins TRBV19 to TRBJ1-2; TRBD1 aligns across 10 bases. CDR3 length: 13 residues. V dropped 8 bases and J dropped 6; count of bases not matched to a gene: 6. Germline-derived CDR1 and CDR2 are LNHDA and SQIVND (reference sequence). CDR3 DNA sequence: TGTGCCAGTGGGCCGACAGGGGGCAATGGCTACACCTTC. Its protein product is CASGPTGGNGYTF.

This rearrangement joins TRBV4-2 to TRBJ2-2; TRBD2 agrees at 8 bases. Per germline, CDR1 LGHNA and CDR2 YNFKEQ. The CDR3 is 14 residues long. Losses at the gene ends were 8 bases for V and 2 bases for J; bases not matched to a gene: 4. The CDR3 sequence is CASSSGGNTGELFF. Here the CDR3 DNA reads TGTGCCAGCTCCAGCGGGGGAAACACCGGGGAGCTGTTTTTT.

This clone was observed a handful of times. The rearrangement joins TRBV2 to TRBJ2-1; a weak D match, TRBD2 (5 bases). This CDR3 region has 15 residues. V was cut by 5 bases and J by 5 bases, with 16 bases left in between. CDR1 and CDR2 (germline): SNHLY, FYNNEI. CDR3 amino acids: CASSTGIPGHNEQFF. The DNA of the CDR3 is TGTGCCAGCAGTACCGGGATTCCGGGCCACAATGAGCAGTTCTTC.

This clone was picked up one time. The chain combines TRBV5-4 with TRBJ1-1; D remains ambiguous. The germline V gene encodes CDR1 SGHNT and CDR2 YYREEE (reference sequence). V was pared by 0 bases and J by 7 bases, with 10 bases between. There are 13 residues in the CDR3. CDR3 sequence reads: CASSLEWSSEAFF. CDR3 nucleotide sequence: TGTGCCAGCAGCTTGGAGTGGTCCAGTGAAGCTTTCTTT.

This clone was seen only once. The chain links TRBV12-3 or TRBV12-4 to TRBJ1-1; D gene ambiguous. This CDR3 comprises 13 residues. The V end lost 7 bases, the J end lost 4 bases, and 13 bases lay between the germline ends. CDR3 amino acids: CASTGARGTEAFF. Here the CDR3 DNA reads TGTGCCAGCACCGGAGCGCGAGGCACTGAAGCTTTCTTT.

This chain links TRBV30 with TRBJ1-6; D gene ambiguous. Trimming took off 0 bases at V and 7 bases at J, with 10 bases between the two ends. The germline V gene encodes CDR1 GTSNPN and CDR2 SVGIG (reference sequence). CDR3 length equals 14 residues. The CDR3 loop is CAWSVKQMNSPLHF. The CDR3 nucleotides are TGTGCCTGGAGTGTGAAGCAAATGAATTCACCCCTCCACTTT.

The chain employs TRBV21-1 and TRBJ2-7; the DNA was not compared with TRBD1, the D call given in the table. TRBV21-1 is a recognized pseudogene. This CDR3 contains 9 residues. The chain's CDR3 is CASSPRQYF. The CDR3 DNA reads TGTGCCAGCAGCCCCAGGCAGTACTTC.